The rows below give T cell receptor beta chains drawn from one sample of a study of shared clonotypes between healthy human individuals. Method: immunoSEQ multiplex PCR; TCRdb's copy keeps in-frame clones and lacks some. The sample holds about 610,000 clones, around 97% seen once. The source material was naive CD4+ T cells sorted from blood. These receptors were taken from a young woman in good health. Both conserved end residues are part of each CDR3. A D gene is named only where the DNA matches it firmly. Size is stated for part of the rows, as once, few or many counts, or as a class when the clone is expanded.

cdr3_aa: CASSFTLAGANEQFF
cdr3_nt: TGTGCCAGCAGTTTCACACTAGCGGGAGCAAATGAGCAGTTCTTC
j_call: TRBJ2-1
clone_size: -
v_call: TRBV28
d_call: TRBD2

cdr3_aa: CASSFAHRSNEQFF
cdr3_nt: TGTGCCAGCAGCTTCGCACACCGCTCCAATGAGCAGTTCTTC
j_call: TRBJ2-1
clone_size: once
v_call: TRBV11-1
d_call: -

cdr3_aa: CASSLTTGVTEAFF
cdr3_nt: TGTGCCAGCAGCTTAACCACAGGGGTCACTGAAGCTTTCTTT
j_call: TRBJ1-1
clone_size: -
v_call: TRBV11-1
d_call: TRBD1

cdr3_aa: CASTLRRGRAYEQYF
cdr3_nt: TGTGCCAGCACCTTGAGACGGGGGAGAGCCTACGAGCAGTACTTC
j_call: TRBJ2-7
clone_size: -
v_call: TRBV6-4
d_call: -

cdr3_aa: CASSRQQDTEAFF
cdr3_nt: TGTGCCAGCAGTAGACAGCAGGACACTGAAGCTTTCTTT
j_call: TRBJ1-1
clone_size: -
v_call: TRBV6-5
d_call: -

cdr3_aa: CATGLQSSSYNEQFF
cdr3_nt: TGTGCCACGGGACTTCAATCTAGCTCCTACAATGAGCAGTTCTTC
j_call: TRBJ2-1
clone_size: -
v_call: TRBV10-3
d_call: -

cdr3_aa: CASKRNYDRDYGYTF
cdr3_nt: TGTGCCAGCAAACGCAACTACGACAGGGACTATGGCTACACCTTC
j_call: TRBJ1-2
clone_size: -
v_call: TRBV27
d_call: TRBD1

cdr3_aa: CASSLGDGSSYEQYF
cdr3_nt: TGTGCCAGCAGCTTAGGGGACGGCAGCTCCTACGAGCAGTACTTC
j_call: TRBJ2-7
clone_size: -
v_call: TRBV7-9
d_call: -

cdr3_aa: CASSVFRGHNEQFF
cdr3_nt: TGTGCCAGCAGTGTATTCAGGGGGCACAATGAGCAGTTCTTC
j_call: TRBJ2-1
clone_size: -
v_call: TRBV6-4
d_call: TRBD1

cdr3_aa: CASTPRGTEAFF
cdr3_nt: TGTGCCAGTACCCCCCGGGGTACTGAAGCTTTCTTT
j_call: TRBJ1-1
clone_size: -
v_call: TRBV28
d_call: -

cdr3_aa: CASTLTAGNTIYF
cdr3_nt: TGTGCCAGCACCCTAACGGCTGGAAACACCATATATTTT
j_call: TRBJ1-3
clone_size: -
v_call: TRBV28
d_call: -

cdr3_aa: CAISPGVNTEAFF
cdr3_nt: TGTGCCATCAGCCCGGGGGTGAACACTGAAGCTTTCTTT
j_call: TRBJ1-1
clone_size: -
v_call: TRBV10-3
d_call: -

cdr3_aa: CASSLGATNEKLFF
cdr3_nt: TGTGCCAGCAGCTTAGGAGCAACTAATGAAAAACTGTTTTTT
j_call: TRBJ1-4
clone_size: -
v_call: TRBV7-9
d_call: -

cdr3_aa: CASSQALGGEISYEQYF
cdr3_nt: TGTGCCAGCAGCCAAGCTCTTGGCGGGGAAATCTCCTACGAGCAGTACTTC
j_call: TRBJ2-7
clone_size: -
v_call: TRBV4-2
d_call: -

cdr3_aa: CASSSGGATGEQYF
cdr3_nt: TGTGCCAGCAGCTCAGGGGGAGCAACGGGGGAGCAGTACTTC
j_call: TRBJ2-7
clone_size: -
v_call: TRBV7-3
d_call: TRBD1

cdr3_aa: CASSQGPGLAGAYYEQYF
cdr3_nt: TGTGCCAGCAGCCAGGGCCCAGGACTAGCGGGCGCATACTACGAGCAGTACTTC
j_call: TRBJ2-7
clone_size: -
v_call: TRBV28
d_call: TRBD2

cdr3_aa: CASSPWLRGGELFF
cdr3_nt: TGTGCCAGCAGCCCTTGGCTGCGGGGCGGGGAGCTGTTTTTT
j_call: TRBJ2-2
clone_size: -
v_call: TRBV6-6
d_call: -

cdr3_aa: CASSEFLGGEFF
cdr3_nt: TGTGCCAGCAGTGAATTCTTAGGAGGGGAGTTCTTC
j_call: TRBJ2-1
clone_size: -
v_call: TRBV2
d_call: -

cdr3_aa: CASSSPGGNRNIQYF
cdr3_nt: TGTGCCAGTAGTTCCCCAGGGGGCAATAGGAACATTCAGTACTTC
j_call: TRBJ2-4
clone_size: once
v_call: TRBV19
d_call: TRBD1

cdr3_aa: CASSLVRTGINYNEQFF
cdr3_nt: TGCGCCAGCAGCTTGGTCCGGACAGGGATCAACTACAATGAGCAGTTCTTC
j_call: TRBJ2-1
clone_size: -
v_call: TRBV5-1
d_call: TRBD1

cdr3_aa: CASSLTAGILNTEAFF
cdr3_nt: TGCGCCAGCAGCTTGACGGCAGGAATCCTAAACACTGAAGCTTTCTTT
j_call: TRBJ1-1
clone_size: -
v_call: TRBV5-1
d_call: -

cdr3_aa: CASGDSGRNNEQFF
cdr3_nt: TGCGCCAGCGGCGATAGCGGGAGGAACAATGAGCAGTTCTTC
j_call: TRBJ2-1
clone_size: -
v_call: TRBV4-1
d_call: TRBD2

cdr3_aa: CASSLASGYEQYF
cdr3_nt: TGCGCCAGCAGCTTGGCATCGGGTTACGAGCAGTACTTC
j_call: TRBJ2-7
clone_size: once
v_call: TRBV5-1
d_call: -

cdr3_aa: CASSLFGNTIYF
cdr3_nt: TGTGCCAGCAGCTTGTTTGGAAACACCATATATTTT
j_call: TRBJ1-3
clone_size: -
v_call: TRBV11-2
d_call: -

cdr3_aa: CASSLRANYGYTF
cdr3_nt: TGTGCCAGCAGCTTAAGGGCTAACTATGGCTACACCTTC
j_call: TRBJ1-2
clone_size: -
v_call: TRBV5-8
d_call: -

cdr3_aa: CASTPLGVSYEQYF
cdr3_nt: TGTGCCAGCACCCCTTTGGGGGTTTCCTACGAGCAGTACTTC
j_call: TRBJ2-7
clone_size: -
v_call: TRBV28
d_call: -

cdr3_aa: CASRSRQGALEAFF
cdr3_nt: TGTGCCAGCCGCAGCCGACAGGGGGCCCTTGAAGCTTTCTTT
j_call: TRBJ1-1
clone_size: -
v_call: TRBV7-9
d_call: TRBD1

cdr3_aa: CASSLAGLGTEAFF
cdr3_nt: TGTGCCAGCAGCTTGGCAGGGCTGGGCACTGAAGCTTTCTTT
j_call: TRBJ1-1
clone_size: once
v_call: TRBV5-4
d_call: -

cdr3_aa: CASSPTWAARTLNTEAFF
cdr3_nt: TGTGCCAGCAGTCCCACGTGGGCAGCGAGAACCCTGAACACTGAAGCTTTCTTT
j_call: TRBJ1-1
clone_size: -
v_call: TRBV7-9
d_call: -

cdr3_aa: CASSWGSYTGELFF
cdr3_nt: TGTGCCAGCAGCTGGGGGTCTTACACCGGGGAGCTGTTTTTT
j_call: TRBJ2-2
clone_size: -
v_call: TRBV7-8
d_call: -

cdr3_aa: CASSPKSGRADETQYF
cdr3_nt: TGCGCCAGCAGCCCAAAAAGCGGGAGGGCCGATGAGACCCAGTACTTC
j_call: TRBJ2-5
clone_size: -
v_call: TRBV5-1
d_call: TRBD2

cdr3_aa: CASRGRGSTDTQYF
cdr3_nt: TGTGCCAGCCGAGGGCGGGGGAGCACAGATACGCAGTATTTT
j_call: TRBJ2-3
clone_size: -
v_call: TRBV2
d_call: TRBD2

cdr3_aa: CASSPGTGGNYGYTF
cdr3_nt: TGTGCCAGCTCACCAGGGACAGGGGGAAACTATGGCTACACCTTC
j_call: TRBJ1-2
clone_size: -
v_call: TRBV18
d_call: TRBD1

cdr3_aa: CASVAGGKYNEQFF
cdr3_nt: TGTGCCAGCGTAGCGGGAGGCAAATACAATGAGCAGTTCTTC
j_call: TRBJ2-1
clone_size: once
v_call: TRBV6-1
d_call: TRBD2

cdr3_aa: CAISGRQGLAEQYF
cdr3_nt: TGTGCCATCAGTGGTAGACAGGGCCTGGCGGAGCAGTACTTC
j_call: TRBJ2-7
clone_size: -
v_call: TRBV10-3
d_call: TRBD1

cdr3_aa: CASSVRGLAGETQYF
cdr3_nt: TGTGCCAGCTCAGTACGGGGACTAGCGGGAGAGACCCAGTACTTC
j_call: TRBJ2-5
clone_size: -
v_call: TRBV18
d_call: TRBD2

cdr3_aa: CASSLVGGRASTEAFF
cdr3_nt: TGTGCCAGCAGCTTAGTCGGGGGCAGGGCGAGCACTGAAGCTTTCTTT
j_call: TRBJ1-1
clone_size: -
v_call: TRBV7-9
d_call: -

cdr3_aa: CASSYIGGPYYEQYF
cdr3_nt: TGTGCCAGCAGTTACATCGGGGGCCCGTACTACGAGCAGTACTTC
j_call: TRBJ2-7
clone_size: -
v_call: TRBV6-6
d_call: -

cdr3_aa: CASSSGGVTYGYTF
cdr3_nt: TGCGCCAGCAGTTCGGGCGGGGTGACTTACGGCTACACCTTC
j_call: TRBJ1-2
clone_size: -
v_call: TRBV5-1
d_call: -

cdr3_aa: CASSESGLGNEQFF
cdr3_nt: TGCGCCAGCAGTGAGTCGGGACTGGGGAATGAGCAGTTCTTC
j_call: TRBJ2-1
clone_size: -
v_call: TRBV10-1
d_call: -

cdr3_aa: CASRKGGTEAFF
cdr3_nt: TGTGCCAGCAGAAAAGGGGGTACTGAAGCTTTCTTT
j_call: TRBJ1-1
clone_size: -
v_call: TRBV6-5
d_call: -

cdr3_aa: CASSEQGQGWEQYF
cdr3_nt: TGTGCCAGCAGTGAACAGGGACAGGGGTGGGAGCAGTACTTC
j_call: TRBJ2-7
clone_size: -
v_call: TRBV6-1
d_call: TRBD1

cdr3_aa: CASSLGPGQGGRIGELFF
cdr3_nt: TGTGCCAGCAGTTTAGGCCCCGGACAGGGAGGTCGCATCGGGGAGCTGTTTTTT
j_call: TRBJ2-2
clone_size: -
v_call: TRBV28
d_call: TRBD1

cdr3_aa: CASSPSGRSHNEQFF
cdr3_nt: TGTGCCAGCAGCCCGAGCGGACGGTCCCACAATGAGCAGTTCTTC
j_call: TRBJ2-1
clone_size: -
v_call: TRBV9
d_call: -

cdr3_aa: CASSFLQGQNTEAFF
cdr3_nt: TGTGCCAGCAGTTTTCTCCAAGGCCAGAACACTGAAGCTTTCTTT
j_call: TRBJ1-1
clone_size: -
v_call: TRBV28
d_call: -

cdr3_aa: CATSRTGTPTETQYF
cdr3_nt: TGTGCCACCAGCAGGACCGGGACGCCAACGGAGACCCAGTACTTC
j_call: TRBJ2-5
clone_size: -
v_call: TRBV15
d_call: -

cdr3_aa: CASSDRSSYTGELFF
cdr3_nt: TGTGCCAGCAGTGACAGGTCCTCGTACACCGGGGAGCTGTTTTTT
j_call: TRBJ2-2
clone_size: -
v_call: TRBV2
d_call: -

cdr3_aa: CASRSGQALLRYGYTF
cdr3_nt: TGTGCCAGCAGGTCCGGACAGGCCTTACTCCGATATGGCTACACCTTC
j_call: TRBJ1-2
clone_size: -
v_call: TRBV28
d_call: TRBD1

cdr3_aa: CASSIVRNTEAFF
cdr3_nt: TGTGCCAGCAGCATAGTTAGGAACACTGAAGCTTTCTTT
j_call: TRBJ1-1
clone_size: -
v_call: TRBV7-6
d_call: -

cdr3_aa: CASSSTPPGQGAAGYTF
cdr3_nt: TGTGCCAGCAGCTCTACGCCCCCGGGACAGGGAGCTGCTGGCTACACCTTC
j_call: TRBJ1-2
clone_size: -
v_call: TRBV11-2
d_call: TRBD1

cdr3_aa: CASSAGHGAFF
cdr3_nt: TGTGCCAGCAGCGCGGGACACGGCGCTTTCTTT
j_call: TRBJ1-1
clone_size: -
v_call: TRBV7-9
d_call: -

cdr3_aa: CASSAAGTRDEQYF
cdr3_nt: TGCGCCAGCAGTGCAGCCGGGACCCGCGACGAGCAGTACTTC
j_call: TRBJ2-7
clone_size: -
v_call: TRBV10-2
d_call: -

cdr3_aa: CASSAETYEQYF
cdr3_nt: TGTGCCAGCAGTGCTGAAACCTACGAGCAGTACTTC
j_call: TRBJ2-7
clone_size: once
v_call: TRBV25-1
d_call: -

cdr3_aa: CASSEAGGVSAEAFF
cdr3_nt: TGTGCCAGCAGTGAAGCCGGGGGCGTTTCAGCTGAAGCTTTCTTT
j_call: TRBJ1-1
clone_size: -
v_call: TRBV2
d_call: -